Below, 9 T cell receptor beta chains from the same sample are listed, as sequenced in a study of graft-versus-host responses after intestinal transplantation. These receptors have no identified antigens. The table came from immunoSEQ multiplex PCR; TCRdb's copy has only in-frame clones and leaves some out. The data show around 100,000 clones, roughly 87% seen once. This sample comprised unstimulated CD4+ T cells sorted from spleen or lymph node cells, obtained before transplant. The receptor set was obtained from a human donor who was the organ donor for an intestinal transplant.

The V call is TRBV10-3, the J call TRBJ1-6; D remains unclear. Germline values: CDR1 ENHRY, CDR2 SYGVKD. This CDR3 has 15 amino acids. With 0 bases removed from V and 4 bases from J, the gap between germline ends came to 7 bases. DNA of the CDR3: TGTGCCATCAGTGAGTCGGGCAGGTATAATTCACCCCTCCACTTT. Translated: CAISESGRYNSPLHF.

The V and J genes are TRBV7-2 and TRBJ1-4, with 9 positions matching TRBD1. This CDR3 region has 17 residues. CDR1 SGHTA and CDR2 FQGNSA come from the germline V gene. J was trimmed by 4 bases and V by 2 bases; bases with no gene match: 8. The CDR3 DNA follows: TGTGCCAGCAGCTTAAGTACAGGGGGCTTCGGTAATGAAAAACTGTTTTTT. Translating it yields CASSLSTGGFGNEKLFF.

The chain employs TRBV28 and TRBJ2-6, with TRBD1 as a possible D gene (5 bases). The CDR3 extends over 16 amino acids. V was trimmed by 4 bases and J by 2 bases, leaving 12 bases between them. Germline-derived CDR1 and CDR2 are MDHEN and SYDVKM. CDR3 sequence: CASSSQTGAGANVLTF. The CDR3 nucleotides are TGTGCCAGCAGTTCCCAAACAGGCGCTGGGGCCAACGTCCTGACTTTC.

CDR3 loop: CASTGSGSAYEQYF. The CDR3 nucleotides read TGTGCCAGCACCGGTAGCGGGTCTGCCTACGAGCAGTACTTC. V and J are TRBV2 and TRBJ2-7; 7 nucleotides align to TRBD2. CDR1 and CDR2 (germline): SNHLY, FYNNEI. V was pared by 7 bases and J by 2 bases, with 8 bases of the junction left unmatched. The CDR3 loop spans 14 amino acids. Combining the CDR3 with reference TRBV2 and TRBJ2-7 gives the whole variable domain EPEVTQTPSHQVTQMGQEVILRCVPISNHLYFYWYRQILGQKVEFLVSFYNNEISEKSEIFDDQFSVERPDGSNFTLKIRSTKLEDSAMYFCASTGSGSAYEQYFGPGTRLTVT.

Only a few counts were recorded for this clone. The V gene is TRBV7-2, the J gene TRBJ1-6; 9 bases align to TRBD1. Germline V gives CDR1 SGHTA, CDR2 FQGNSA. The CDR3 has 16 amino acids. V gave up 4 bases and J gave up 6 bases; unmatched junction bases: 7. The CDR3 nucleotides are TGTGCCAGCAGCTGGGGACAGGGCTTAGGTAATTCACCCCTCCACTTT. This encodes CASSWGQGLGNSPLHF.

The rearrangement links TRBV6-4 to TRBJ2-1; D is possibly TRBD2 (6 bases). Germline loops: CDR1 MRHNA, CDR2 SNTAGT. Trimming took 3 bases from V and 0 from J, leaving 9 bases between them. CDR3 size: 15 residues. CDR3 residues: CASSEGGGSYNEQFF. CDR3 bases: TGTGCCAGCAGTGAGGGGGGTGGCTCCTACAATGAGCAGTTCTTC.

This chain uses TRBV30 with TRBJ1-5, with a weak D call TRBD1 (6 bases). V shed 5 bases and J shed 5 bases, with 19 bases lying between them. CDR1 GTSNPN and CDR2 SVGIG come from the germline V gene (reference sequence). This CDR3 has 15 amino acids. CDR3 region: CAWGKRGPRDQPQHF. The CDR3, as DNA: TGTGCCTGGGGGAAACGGGGGCCAAGGGATCAGCCCCAGCATTTT.

V gene TRBV6-5 combines with J gene TRBJ1-5, with 7 bases matching TRBD1. This CDR3 has 14 residues. Germline CDR1 is MNHEY and CDR2 is SVGAGI. Trimming cost V 9 bases and J 0 bases; bases outside gene matches: 5. As DNA, the CDR3 is TGTGCCAGTGACAGGGTTTATAGCAATCAGCCCCAGCATTTT. It codes for CASDRVYSNQPQHF.

This chain joins TRBV6-5 and TRBJ2-2; D is unresolved. The CDR3 has 11 amino acids. In germline, CDR1 is MNHEY, CDR2 SVGAGI. Trimming took off 8 bases at V and 8 bases at J, with 9 bases between the two ends. CDR3 region: CASESVGELFF. The CDR3 region has the DNA TGTGCCAGCGAATCGGTTGGGGAGCTGTTTTTT.